This T cell receptor (beta chain) derives from a study of post-analysis software for immune sequencing data. Study as a whole: The cohort encompassed relapsing-remitting, secondary progressive and progressive-relapsing multiple sclerosis disease courses. Study-level points and caveats: A few TRBV segments, TRBV5-6, TRBV5-1 and TRBV20-1 among them, were found more frequent in patients than controls. Controls' normalized Chao1 diversity significantly exceeded that of multiple sclerosis patients. Clustering by F measure revealed strong co-clustering among samples prepared together in one batch.

This clonotype was seen repeatedly, ten times or more. The antigen remains undetermined. The V gene's germline CDR1 is SGDLS and CDR2 YYNGEE. CDR3 size: 15 residues. With 4 bases clipped from V and 1 base from J, the junction kept 4 bases outside the gene matches. The library was made from cDNA and included unique molecular identifiers. Input of 1 to 10 million T cells yielded around 460,000 cDNA molecules. In TCRdb, the PCR reads were re-called with MiXCR into one record per CDR3 protein. In the table there are a few hundred thousand distinct CDR3 sequences, approximately 45% of which are singletons. The gene calls are TRBV9 and TRBJ2-7, with 11 bases lining up with TRBD2. This sequence originates from a girl aged 5 to 17 with multiple sclerosis. Sequenced material: blood. The CDR3 loop reads CASSPGLAGSYEQYF. CDR3 sequence (DNA): TGTGCCAGCAGCCCCGGACTAGCGGGTTCCTACGAGCAGTACTTC.